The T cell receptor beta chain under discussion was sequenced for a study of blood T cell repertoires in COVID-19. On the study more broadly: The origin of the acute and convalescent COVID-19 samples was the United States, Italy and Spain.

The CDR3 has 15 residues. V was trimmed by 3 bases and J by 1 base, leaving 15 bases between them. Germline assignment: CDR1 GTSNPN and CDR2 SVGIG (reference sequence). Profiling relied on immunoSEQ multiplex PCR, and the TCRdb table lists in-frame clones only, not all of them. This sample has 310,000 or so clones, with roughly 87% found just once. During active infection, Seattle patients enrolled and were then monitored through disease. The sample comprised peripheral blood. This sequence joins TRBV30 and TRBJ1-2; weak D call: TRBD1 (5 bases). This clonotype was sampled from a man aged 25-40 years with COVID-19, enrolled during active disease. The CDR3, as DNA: TGTGCCTGGAGGGTCCGCAGGGTCATTAACTATGGCTACACCTTC. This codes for CAWRVRRVINYGYTF.